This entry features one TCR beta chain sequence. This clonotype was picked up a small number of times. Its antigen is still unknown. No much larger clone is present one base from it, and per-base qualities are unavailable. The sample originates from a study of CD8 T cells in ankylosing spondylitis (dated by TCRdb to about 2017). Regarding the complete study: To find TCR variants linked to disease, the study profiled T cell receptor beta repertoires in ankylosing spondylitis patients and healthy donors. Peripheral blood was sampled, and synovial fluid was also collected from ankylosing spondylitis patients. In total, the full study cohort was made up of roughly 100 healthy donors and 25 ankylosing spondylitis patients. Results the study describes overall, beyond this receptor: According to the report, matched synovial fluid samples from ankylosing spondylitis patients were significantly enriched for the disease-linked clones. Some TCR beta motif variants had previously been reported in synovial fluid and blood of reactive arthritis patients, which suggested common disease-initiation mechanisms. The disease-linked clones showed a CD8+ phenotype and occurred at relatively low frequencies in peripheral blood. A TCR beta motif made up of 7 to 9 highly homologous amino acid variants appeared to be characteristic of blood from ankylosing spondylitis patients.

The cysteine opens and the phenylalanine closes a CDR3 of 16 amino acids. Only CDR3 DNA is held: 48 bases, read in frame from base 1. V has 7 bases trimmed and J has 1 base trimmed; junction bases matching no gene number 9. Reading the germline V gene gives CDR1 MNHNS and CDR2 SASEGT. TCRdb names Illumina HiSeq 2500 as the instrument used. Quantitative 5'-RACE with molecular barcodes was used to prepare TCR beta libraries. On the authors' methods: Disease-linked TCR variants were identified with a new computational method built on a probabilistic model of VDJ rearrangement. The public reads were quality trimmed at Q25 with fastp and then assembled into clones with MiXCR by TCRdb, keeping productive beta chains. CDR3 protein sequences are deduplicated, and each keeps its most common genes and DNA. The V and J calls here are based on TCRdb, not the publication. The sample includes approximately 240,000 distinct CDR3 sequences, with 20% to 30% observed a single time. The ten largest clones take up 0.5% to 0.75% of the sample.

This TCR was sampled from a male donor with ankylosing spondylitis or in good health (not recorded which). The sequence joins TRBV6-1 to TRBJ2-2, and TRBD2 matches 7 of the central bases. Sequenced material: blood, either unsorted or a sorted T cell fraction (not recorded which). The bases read TGTGCCAGCACCCCTTGGGGGGGTCAGAACACCGGGGAGCTGTTTTTT. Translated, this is CASTPWGGQNTGELFF.